This T cell receptor (beta chain) stems from a study of blood T cell repertoires in COVID-19. Turning to the study itself: Acute and convalescent COVID-19 specimens originated in the United States, Italy and Spain. Sample material is recorded as cDNA or gDNA derived from T cells, B-cell-depleted T cells, or PBMCs.

Measured with immunoSEQ multiplex PCR; TCRdb has only the in-frame clones, and not every one. The repertoire holds about 71,000 clones, with 80% to 90% as singletons. Sequences were obtained from peripheral blood. The receptor comes from a man aged 45-65 years with acute or convalescent COVID-19.

Here the CDR3 DNA reads TGCGCCAGCAGCCCGGGTAGTGTCGGCCAAGAGACCCAGTACTTC. It codes for CASSPGSVGQETQYF. The chain is built from TRBV5-1 and TRBJ2-5; D is undetermined. Germline CDR1 and CDR2: SGHRS and YFSETQ. The CDR3 runs 15 residues. V lost 4 bases and J 1 base, leaving 14 bases between the germline ends.